The 11 T cell receptor beta chains below were found in one sample sequenced in a study of T cell repertoires in cytomegalovirus infection. TCRdb analysed the reads with MiXCR anew, one entry per CDR3 protein. This table has 830,000 or so distinct CDR3 sequences, approximately 32% appearing once. Antigen specificity for these receptors is unknown. The input for sequencing was cultured CD8+ T cells from PBMCs, taken from culture after CMV antigen stimulation. These receptors originate from a human donor in good health (CMV status not recorded). Some clones in this sample may be carry-over from other donors' samples.

The rearrangement links TRBV7-6 to TRBJ2-3; possible D gene TRBD2, 6 bases. Between the trimmed V and J ends, which lost 3 bases and 0 bases, there was a span of 19 bases. Germline CDR1 is SGHVS and CDR2 is FNYEAQ. This CDR3 has 18 amino acids. Here the CDR3 reads CASSLGLRRGDSTDTQYF. CDR3 DNA sequence: TGTGCCAGCAGCTTGGGATTGAGGCGGGGAGACAGCACAGATACGCAGTATTTT.

The chain recombines TRBV6-4 with TRBJ2-3; 8 bases align to TRBD1. The CDR3 consists of 15 residues. The junction had 8 bases not matched to a gene; V was cut back by 4 bases and J by 5 bases. Germline CDR1 is MRHNA and CDR2 is SNTAGT. The CDR3 nucleotides are TGTGCCAGCAGTGCGTCTCCCGGACAGGGAGATACGCAGTATTTT. Protein product: CASSASPGQGDTQYF.

This clonotype appeared a few times. The chain carries TRBV27 and TRBJ1-2; D is uncertain. The CDR3 runs to 14 residues. The germline V gene has CDR1 MNHEY and CDR2 SMNVEV (reference sequence). V gave up 6 bases and J gave up 3 bases, with 14 bases separating them. This CDR3 reads CASSLRQDYYGYTF. The DNA for the CDR3 is TGTGCCAGCAGCCTACGGCAGGACTACTATGGCTACACCTTC.

Worth noting for this clonotype: At one end the junction does not follow the germline gene, possibly because of a read error. The chain is built from TRBV7-2 and TRBJ1-2; possibly TRBD1 for D (6 bases). Per germline, CDR1 SGHTA and CDR2 FQGNSA. The CDR3 runs to 15 residues. The CDR3 loop reads CASSSPGGSFYDYTF. The CDR3 DNA reads TGTGCCAGCAGTTCGCCGGGGGGCAGTTTCTATGACTACACCTTC.

V usage is TRBV7-4 and J usage is TRBJ1-4; 8 bases fit TRBD1. The CDR3 has 15 amino acids. Unmatched junction bases numbered 7, after V lost 3 bases and J lost 7 bases. CDR1 and CDR2 from the germline V gene are SGHVT and SQSDAQ. Here the CDR3 reads CASSFQGAQGEKLFF. DNA of the CDR3: TGTGCCAGCAGCTTTCAGGGGGCGCAGGGTGAAAAACTGTTTTTT. Looking up the rest from reference TRBV7-4 and TRBJ1-4 gives the full variable domain: GAGVSQSPRYKVAKRGRDVALRCDSISGHVTLYWYRQTLGQGSEVLTYSQSDAQRDKSGRPSGRFSAERPERSVSTLKIQRTEQGDSAVYLCASSFQGAQGEKLFFGSGTQLSVL.

Note on this clonotype: It may be a read error: a sequence one base away is much more abundant. This rearrangement joins TRBV7-8 to TRBJ2-1; the D gene is possibly TRBD2 (6 bases). Looked up from germline, CDR1 is SGHVS and CDR2 is FQNEAQ. The CDR3 is made up of 16 amino acids. The CDR3 is CASSSGDAPPYNVQFF. CDR3 in DNA: TGTGCCAGCAGCTCGGGGGACGCCCCCCCCTACAATGTGCAGTTCTTC.

This clonotype has just one count. The chain recombines TRBV27 with TRBJ2-7; TRBD1 might be the D (6 bases). This CDR3 region has 13 residues. Looked up from germline, CDR1 is MNHEY and CDR2 is SMNVEV (reference sequence). The germline V and J ends were trimmed by 5 bases and 6 bases, with 14 bases remaining between them. The CDR3 is CASSPGTTCEQYV. CDR3 bases: TGTGCCAGCAGTCCAGGGACAACCTGCGAGCAGTACGTC.

The CDR3 nucleotides are TGTGCCAGCAGCCCCGCTCGCGGGACAGGGAGGGACAATGAGCAGTTCTTC. This sequence encodes CASSPARGTGRDNEQFF. This chain links TRBV7-6 with TRBJ2-1, with TRBD1 matching 9 bases. CDR1 is SGHVS, CDR2 FNYEAQ, per germline. The junction had 13 bases not matched to a gene; V was cut back by 5 bases and J by 5 bases. The CDR3 spans 17 residues.

In its sample, this clonotype was seen a few times. The J gene is TRBJ1-1, the V gene TRBV6-6; tentative D call: TRBD1 (6 bases). This CDR3 region has 18 residues. Germline CDR1 and CDR2: MNHNY and SVGAGI (reference sequence). The germline V and J ends were trimmed by 0 bases and 1 base, with 18 bases remaining between them. The CDR3 sequence is CASSYSRVRGGKNTEAFF. The CDR3 DNA sequence: TGTGCCAGCAGTTACTCGAGGGTCAGGGGCGGAAAGAACACTGAAGCTTTCTTT.

In this sample, this clonotype turned up once. The genes are TRBV2 and TRBJ2-2; D might be TRBD1 (6 bases). Germline assignment: CDR1 SNHLY and CDR2 FYNNEI. The CDR3 spans 13 residues. Trimming stripped 6 bases from V and 9 bases from J, with 14 bases between. The CDR3 DNA is TGTGCCAGCAGCGACAGGACGAGCCGGGAGCTGTTTTTT. Translated: CASSDRTSRELFF.

The chain is built from TRBV15 and TRBJ2-3; 10 nucleotides match TRBD1. V lost 0 bases and J lost 6; bases outside the gene matches: 9. The CDR3 covers 17 residues. The germline V gene has CDR1 LNHNV and CDR2 YYDKDF (reference sequence). The CDR3 DNA reads TGTGCCACCAGCAGAGAAGGGACAGGGGCCGCGAAGGATACGCAGTATTTT. Amino acids: CATSREGTGAAKDTQYF. The full variable domain, completed using reference TRBV15 and TRBJ2-3, is DAMVIQNPRYQVTQFGKPVTLSCSQTLNHNVMYWYQQKSSQAPKLLFHYYDKDFNNEADTPDNFQSRRPNTSFCFLDIRSPGLGDTAMYLCATSREGTGAAKDTQYFGPGTRLTVL.